A selection of T cell receptor beta chains follows, all from one sample in a study of identical twins. TCRdb re-called the 5' RACE reads through MiXCR, storing one row per CDR3 protein. The sample holds some 250,000 distinct CDR3 sequences, 6.5% seen once. These same records also appear under a second study, on T cells expressing NK-cell markers.

Input material: CD8+ T cells sorted from blood. All receptors derive from a woman under 30 in good health. The CDR3 runs from the conserved cysteine through the conserved F or W. A D gene is named only where the DNA matches it firmly. Rows may omit the clone size; those that give it use once, few, many or a size class.

13,TRBV10-3,many,.,TRBJ2-7,CAISELAVYEQYF,TGTGCCATCAGTGAGTTGGCAGTCTACGAGCAGTACTTC
17,TRBV4-3,many,TRBD2,TRBJ2-1,CASSQDPLLAQYNEQFF,TGCGCCAGCAGCCAAGATCCCTTACTAGCGCAATACAATGAGCAGTTCTTC
14,TRBV30,many,.,TRBJ2-1,CAWSGQGPYNEQFF,TGTGCCTGGAGTGGGCAGGGGCCTTACAATGAGCAGTTCTTC
14,TRBV7-8,few,.,TRBJ1-1,CASSLGGGVTEAFF,TGTGCCAGCAGCTTAGGAGGAGGGGTCACTGAAGCTTTCTTT
15,TRBV7-8,.,.,TRBJ2-7,CAVFPQGRETYEQYF,TGTGCCGTTTTCCCCCAGGGCAGAGAAACCTACGAGCAGTACTTC
14,TRBV9,few,TRBD2,TRBJ2-7,CASSGSGDAYEQYF,TGTGCCAGCAGCGGGAGCGGGGATGCCTACGAGCAGTACTTC
13,TRBV27,many,.,TRBJ2-7,CASSFSGSYEQYF,TGTGCCAGCAGTTTTTCAGGGTCCTACGAGCAGTACTTC
13,TRBV3-1,many,.,TRBJ2-5,CASSLTQGETQYF,TGTGCCAGCAGCCTGACTCAGGGGGAGACCCAGTACTTC
12,TRBV20-1,few,TRBD1,TRBJ2-7,CSAPGQGGEQYF,TGCAGTGCCCCGGGACAGGGGGGCGAGCAGTACTTC
14,TRBV13,many,TRBD1,TRBJ1-3,CASSYRGAGNTIYF,TGTGCCAGCAGCTACAGGGGAGCTGGAAACACCATATATTTT